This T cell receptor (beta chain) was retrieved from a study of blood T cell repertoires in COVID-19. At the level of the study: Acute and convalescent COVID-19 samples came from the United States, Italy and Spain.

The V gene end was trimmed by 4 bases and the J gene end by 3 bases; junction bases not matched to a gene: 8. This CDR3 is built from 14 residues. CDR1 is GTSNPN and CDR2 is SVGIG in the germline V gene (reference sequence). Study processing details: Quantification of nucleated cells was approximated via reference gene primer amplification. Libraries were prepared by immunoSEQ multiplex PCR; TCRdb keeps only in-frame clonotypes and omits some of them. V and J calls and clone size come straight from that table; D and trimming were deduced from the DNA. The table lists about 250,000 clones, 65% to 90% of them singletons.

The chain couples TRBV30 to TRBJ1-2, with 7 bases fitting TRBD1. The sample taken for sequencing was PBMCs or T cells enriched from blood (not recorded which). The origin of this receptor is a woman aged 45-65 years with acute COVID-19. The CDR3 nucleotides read TGTGCCTGGAACCGGGACAGCGAACACTATGGCTACACCTTC. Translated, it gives CAWNRDSEHYGYTF.